This T cell receptor beta chain was observed in a study of cytomegalovirus exposure and HLA in healthy donors. 13 Jbeta primers and 60 Vbeta primers were used for the PCR. Using immunoSEQ multiplex PCR, the repertoire was profiled, and TCRdb retains in-frame clones only, with some absent. Of around 130,000 clones listed, roughly 62% are singletons. Overall study results and limits: Per a prior analysis, the majority of TCR beta V segments were productive roughly 90% or roughly 30% of the time. Specificity for CMV antigens was confirmed in vitro for a few of the CMV-associated chains.

This clone was seen a handful of times. Its antigen is as yet unknown. Other DNA sequences within the sample encode an identical CDR3. CDR3 length: 14 amino acids. V gave up 3 bases and J gave up 7 bases, with 10 bases separating them. In germline, CDR1 is SGHDN, CDR2 FVKESK. What was sequenced was PBMCs. V and J are TRBV14 and TRBJ1-6; D call uncertain. The TCR was taken from a male donor in good health and CMV-seronegative. Here the CDR3 DNA reads TGTGCCAGCAGCCAGGGGAGAGAGAATTCACCCCTCCACTTT. This codes for CASSQGRENSPLHF.